The clone carrying this TCR beta chain was found once. Antigen: not known. Only in-frame clones appear in the TCRdb table, and some are missing; sequencing was by immunoSEQ multiplex PCR. The table shows millions of clones, with just over 90% occurring only once. This sample was included in a study of shared clonotypes between healthy human individuals. The V and J ends lost 0 bases and 5 bases respectively, with 14 bases between them. The CDR3 consists of 15 residues. Per germline, CDR1 SEHNR and CDR2 FQNEAQ (reference sequence). Study results and limitations: Shared across a few donors were 4% to 5% of the naive CD4 clonotypes. Clonotypes shared by all four donors outscored non-shared clonotypes in generation probability. Read depth was anticipated to influence clonotype sharing among donors.

Naive CD8 cells were CD45RO-negative, positively selected for CCR7, excluding terminally differentiated effector memory CD45RA+ cells. The TCR was taken from a man younger than 30 in good health. Some clones in this sample may be carry-over from other donors' samples. The sequencing input was naive CD8+ T cells from PBMCs. The chain employs TRBV7-9 and TRBJ2-7; D tentatively fits TRBD1 or TRBD2 (6 bases each). The CDR3 loop is CASSLARGRFNEQYF. The CDR3 bases are TGTGCCAGCAGCTTAGCACGGGGGCGATTTAACGAGCAGTACTTC.